This TCR beta chain was captured in a study of T cells in Graves' hyperthyroidism and ophthalmopathy. General study results and limits: The model predicted ophthalmopathy a median approximately six months before onset. Stable hyperthyroidism was told apart from ophthalmopathy by a model built on 13 V-J features.

Among ophthalmopathy patients, the Clinical Activity Score reached at least 3, the NOSPECS grade reached at least 4, and duration remained under 3 months. There were TCR beta CDR3 regions amplified from RNA transcripts. Initially, a first-round RT-PCR of the TCR CDR3 employed the HTBI primer set. TCRdb re-called the multiplex PCR reads through MiXCR, storing one row per CDR3 protein. The table shows hundreds of thousands of distinct CDR3 sequences, with roughly 15% occurring only once. This clonotype was found many times. Antigen unknown. There are 15 residues in the CDR3. The germline V gene has CDR1 SGHAT and CDR2 FQNNGV. V trimming: 1 base; J trimming: 5 bases; junction bases outside the gene matches: 6.

The sample comprised blood. The source is a man aged 18 to 29 with Graves' ophthalmopathy. V usage is TRBV11-2 and J usage is TRBJ2-7; 9 bases are shared with TRBD1. The CDR3 here is CASSLGGQGIHEQYF. Written as DNA, the CDR3 is TGTGCCAGCAGCTTAGGGGGACAGGGTATTCACGAGCAGTACTTC.